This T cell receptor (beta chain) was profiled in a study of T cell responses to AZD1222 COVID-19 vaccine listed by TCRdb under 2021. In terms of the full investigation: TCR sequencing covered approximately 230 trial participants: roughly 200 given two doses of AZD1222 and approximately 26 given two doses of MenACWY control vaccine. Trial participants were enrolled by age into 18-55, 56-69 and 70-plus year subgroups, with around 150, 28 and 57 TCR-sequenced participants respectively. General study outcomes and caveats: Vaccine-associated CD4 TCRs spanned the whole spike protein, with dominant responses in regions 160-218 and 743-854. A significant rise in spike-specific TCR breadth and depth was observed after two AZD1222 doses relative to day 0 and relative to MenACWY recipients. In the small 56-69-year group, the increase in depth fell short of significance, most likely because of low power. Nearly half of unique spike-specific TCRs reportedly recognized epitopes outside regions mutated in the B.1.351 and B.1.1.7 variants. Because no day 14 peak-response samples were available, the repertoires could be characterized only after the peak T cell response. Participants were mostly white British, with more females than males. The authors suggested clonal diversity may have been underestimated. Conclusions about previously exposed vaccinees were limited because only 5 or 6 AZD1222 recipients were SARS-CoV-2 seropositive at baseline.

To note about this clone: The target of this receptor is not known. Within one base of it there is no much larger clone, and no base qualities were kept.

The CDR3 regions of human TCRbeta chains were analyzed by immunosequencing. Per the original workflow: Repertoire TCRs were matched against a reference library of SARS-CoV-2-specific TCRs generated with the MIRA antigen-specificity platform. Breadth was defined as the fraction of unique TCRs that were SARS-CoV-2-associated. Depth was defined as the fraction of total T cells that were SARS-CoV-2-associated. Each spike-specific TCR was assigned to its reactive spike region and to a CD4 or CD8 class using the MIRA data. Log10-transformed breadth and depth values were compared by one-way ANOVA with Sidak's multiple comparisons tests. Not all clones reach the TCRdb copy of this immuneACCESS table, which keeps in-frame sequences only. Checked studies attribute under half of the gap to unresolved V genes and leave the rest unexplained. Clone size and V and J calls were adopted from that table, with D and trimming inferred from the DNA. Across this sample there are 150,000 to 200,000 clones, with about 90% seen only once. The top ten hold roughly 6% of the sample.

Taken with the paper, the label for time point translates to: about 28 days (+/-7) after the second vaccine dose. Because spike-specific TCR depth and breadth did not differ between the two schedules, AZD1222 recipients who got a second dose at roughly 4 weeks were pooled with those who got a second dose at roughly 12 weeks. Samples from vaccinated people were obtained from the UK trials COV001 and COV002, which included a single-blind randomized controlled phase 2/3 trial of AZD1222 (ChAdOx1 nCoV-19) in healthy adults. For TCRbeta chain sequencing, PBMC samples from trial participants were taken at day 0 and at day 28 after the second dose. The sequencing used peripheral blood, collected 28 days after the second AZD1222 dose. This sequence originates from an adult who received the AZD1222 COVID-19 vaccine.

The nucleotide sequence is TGTGCCATCAGTGAGAGTGGGCGGGAGTTGGAGACCCAGTACTTC. Protein translation: CAISESGRELETQYF. The rearrangement joined TRBV10-3 to TRBJ2-5, with TRBD2 matching 7 junction bases. For CDR1 and CDR2, the germline V gene lists ENHRY and SYGVKD. Germline trimming amounts to 2 bases on V and 5 bases on J, with 8 as the count of junction bases outside the gene matches. The CDR3 contains 15 residues, cysteine and phenylalanine counted. Here the CDR3 DNA is all that survives: 45 bases in frame from base 1.